Below are 3 T cell receptor beta chains sequenced from a single sample in a study of blood T cell repertoires in COVID-19. Repertoires were generated with immunoSEQ multiplex PCR, while TCRdb's copy carries only in-frame clones and drops some. The table includes approximately 70,000 clones, 87% detected once. The source material was peripheral blood. The receptor set was obtained from a woman between 50 and 59 years old with acute or convalescent COVID-19.

This clone appeared a few times. The V gene is TRBV20-1, the J gene TRBJ2-1; D gene ambiguous. V gave up 5 bases and J gave up 4 bases, with 6 bases separating them. Germline-derived CDR1 and CDR2 are DFQATT and SNEGSKA (reference sequence). This CDR3 is built from 11 residues. Here the CDR3 reads CSAYSYNEQFF. Here the CDR3 DNA reads TGCAGTGCTTATAGTTACAATGAGCAGTTCTTC.

The V gene is TRBV27, the J gene TRBJ2-3, with 8 bases identical to TRBD2. V lost 6 bases to trimming and J lost 9 bases; unmatched junction nucleotides: 14. This CDR3 region has 15 residues. Germline values: CDR1 MNHEY, CDR2 SMNVEV (reference sequence). CDR3 region: CASSVGGGIRRTQYF. The CDR3 coding sequence is TGTGCCAGCAGCGTTGGCGGGGGGATCCGGAGGACGCAGTATTTT.

A word on this clone: The DNA is omitted, as the CDR3 cannot be located on it reliably, and the CDR3 follows TCRdb's listing. The chain uses TRBV21-1 and TRBJ1-3; the table's D gene call, TRBD1, was not cross checked with the DNA. TRBV21-1 is termed a pseudogene. The CDR3 is made up of 21 amino acids, end residues included. CDR3 residues: CASSKWKPGQGRFGSGNTIYF.